The T cell receptor beta chain under discussion was sequenced for a study of T cells in Graves' hyperthyroidism and ophthalmopathy. Study-wide context: Prior to any treatment, at the point of initial diagnosis, peripheral blood was collected. Study-wide results and caveats: Within blood appeared most thyroid clonotypes that had expanded above 0.001.

The sample holds many counts of this clonotype. Its specificity is not known. Sampled blood dates from first hyperthyroidism diagnosis, and it precedes any ophthalmopathy symptoms. There were TCR beta CDR3 regions amplified from RNA transcripts. Primed by the HTBI set, a first-round RT-PCR was run on the TCR CDR3. One entry per CDR3 protein results from TCRdb running MiXCR on the multiplex PCR reads. The sample carries some 370,000 distinct CDR3 sequences, roughly 15% recorded once. Source material: blood. This TCR derives from a woman aged 30 to 39 with Graves' hyperthyroidism that later progressed to Graves' ophthalmopathy.

CDR3 region: CASSPDTNTEAFF. The CDR3 DNA reads as TGTGCCAGCAGCCCCGACACGAACACTGAAGCTTTCTTT. The chain carries TRBV7-9 and TRBJ1-1; D is unresolved. This CDR3 is 13 amino acids long. Trimming left V 5 bases short and J 1 base short, with 8 bases between. The germline CDR1 and CDR2 sequences are SEHNR and FQNEAQ (reference sequence).